This T cell receptor beta chain was recovered during a study of T cell responses to AZD1222 COVID-19 vaccine. Whole-study results and caveats: Only 5 or 6 AZD1222 recipients tested seropositive at baseline. Close to half of all spike-specific TCRs reportedly target regions of the variants that are unmutated. Increased Spike-specific TCR breadth and depth were observed after two AZD1222 doses.

Sequenced by immunoSEQ multiplex PCR; TCRdb stores in-frame clones only, minus some. The table has some 25,000 clones, about nine tenths seen once; the top ten hold 2.5% to 3%. The CDR3 contains 13 residues. The germline CDR1 and CDR2 sequences are SGHTA and FQGNSA. V was cut by 10 bases and J by 7 bases, with 17 bases left in between. A word on this clone: Antigen specificity is unknown.

This material consisted of peripheral blood, taken 28 days after the second AZD1222 dose. The source is an adult who received the AZD1222 COVID-19 vaccine. The J gene is TRBJ2-1, the V gene TRBV7-2; D possibly corresponds to TRBD2 (5 bases). The CDR3 DNA sequence: TGTGCCACCTCCCGGGGTCTGGGAAATGAGCAGTTCTTC. This translates into CATSRGLGNEQFF.